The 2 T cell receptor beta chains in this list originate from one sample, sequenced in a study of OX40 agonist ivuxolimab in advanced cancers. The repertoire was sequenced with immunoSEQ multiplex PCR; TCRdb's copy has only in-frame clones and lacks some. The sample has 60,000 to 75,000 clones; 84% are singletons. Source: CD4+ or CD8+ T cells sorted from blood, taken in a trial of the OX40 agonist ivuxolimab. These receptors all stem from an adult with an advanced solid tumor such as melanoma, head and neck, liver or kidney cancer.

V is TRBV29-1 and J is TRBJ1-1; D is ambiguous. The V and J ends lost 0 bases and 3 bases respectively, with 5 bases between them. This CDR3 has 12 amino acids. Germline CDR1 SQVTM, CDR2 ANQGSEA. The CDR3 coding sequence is TGCAGCGTTGAAGAAGGATACACTGAAGCTTTCTTT. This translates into CSVEEGYTEAFF.

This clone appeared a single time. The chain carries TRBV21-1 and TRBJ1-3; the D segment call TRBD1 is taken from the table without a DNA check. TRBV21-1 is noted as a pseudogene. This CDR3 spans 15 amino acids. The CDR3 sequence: CASRRTGVSFRTIYF. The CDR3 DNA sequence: TGTGCCAGCAGGCGGACAGGAGTCTCGTTTCGGACCATATATTTT.